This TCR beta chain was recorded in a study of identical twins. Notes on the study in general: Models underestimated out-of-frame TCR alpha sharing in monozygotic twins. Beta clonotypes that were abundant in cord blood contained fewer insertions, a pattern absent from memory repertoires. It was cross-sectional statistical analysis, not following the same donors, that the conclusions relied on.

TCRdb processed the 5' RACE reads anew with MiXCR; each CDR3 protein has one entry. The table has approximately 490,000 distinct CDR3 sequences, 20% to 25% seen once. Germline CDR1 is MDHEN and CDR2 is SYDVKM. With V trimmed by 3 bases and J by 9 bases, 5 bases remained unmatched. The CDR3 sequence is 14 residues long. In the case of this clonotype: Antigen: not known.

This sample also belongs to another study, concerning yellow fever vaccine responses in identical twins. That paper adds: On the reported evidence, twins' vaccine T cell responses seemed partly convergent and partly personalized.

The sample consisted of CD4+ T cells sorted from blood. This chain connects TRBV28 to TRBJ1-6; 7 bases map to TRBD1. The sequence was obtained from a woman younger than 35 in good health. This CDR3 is CASSFNRGSSPLHF. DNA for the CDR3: TGTGCCAGCAGTTTTAACAGGGGTTCTTCACCCCTCCACTTT. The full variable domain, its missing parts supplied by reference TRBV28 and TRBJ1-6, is DVKVTQSSRYLVKRTGEKVFLECVQDMDHENMFWYRQDPGLGLRLIYFSYDVKMKEKGDIPEGYSVSREKKERFSLILESASTNQTSMYLCASSFNRGSSPLHFGNGTRLTVT.